A selection of T cell receptor beta chains follows, all from one sample in a study of regulatory T cells in long-lasting Graves disease. TCRdb recomputed calls from the multiplex PCR reads with MiXCR, one row per CDR3 protein. Among around 460,000 distinct CDR3 sequences listed, roughly 23% were seen once. The sequencing here drew on peripheral blood mononuclear cells (PBMCs), taken when the disease was refractory, from a patient treated with antithyroid drugs. Receptor source: a female donor with Graves disease. Each CDR3 is given with its conserved first and last residue. The order of the fields is V gene, J gene, clone size, D gene, CDR3 protein, CDR3 DNA. The D gene is left open where the match is weak. The size entry is marked missing in some rows and otherwise reads once, few, many or a size class.

TRBV6-1	TRBJ2-7	NA	NA	CASSVGQNEQYF	TGTGCCAGCAGCGTAGGACAAAACGAGCAGTACTTC
TRBV14	TRBJ2-5	many	NA	CASSFRSAAETQYF	TGTGCCAGCAGCTTCCGATCCGCGGCGGAGACCCAGTACTTC
TRBV10-3	TRBJ2-2	NA	TRBD2	CAISEASGQLTGELFF	TGTGCCATCAGTGAGGCTAGCGGTCAACTCACCGGGGAGCTGTTTTTT
TRBV20-1	TRBJ2-5	few	NA	CSAGAAEWGTQYF	TGCAGTGCTGGAGCCGCAGAGTGGGGGACCCAGTACTTC
TRBV10-2	TRBJ1-1	NA	NA	CATSLGEVTEAFF	TGCGCCACCTCTTTAGGGGAGGTCACTGAAGCTTTCTTT
TRBV5-1	TRBJ2-7	few	NA	CASSFTTGETYEQYF	TGCGCCAGCAGCTTCACAACAGGCGAAACCTACGAGCAGTACTTC
TRBV20-1	TRBJ2-2	NA	TRBD2	CSARWGLAGEVGELFF	TGCAGTGCTAGGTGGGGACTAGCGGGAGAAGTCGGGGAGCTGTTTTTT
TRBV28	TRBJ1-1	many	NA	CASSLQSNTEAFF	TGTGCCAGCAGTCTCCAGAGCAACACTGAAGCTTTCTTT
TRBV12-3/TRBV12-4	TRBJ1-1	many	TRBD1	CASSDRGRSTEAFF	TGTGCCAGCAGTGACAGGGGGCGATCAACTGAAGCTTTCTTT
TRBV19	TRBJ1-1	few	NA	CASSMASLDTEAFF	TGTGCCAGTAGTATGGCCAGCTTAGACACTGAAGCTTTCTTT
TRBV28	TRBJ2-3	few	NA	CASIETGTTDTQYF	TGTGCCAGCATAGAAACAGGAACCACAGATACGCAGTATTTT
TRBV29-1	TRBJ2-5	few	NA	CSQGTAGGETQYF	TGCAGCCAGGGGACAGCCGGGGGGGAGACCCAGTACTTC
TRBV9	TRBJ1-2	NA	NA	CASSPAGANYGYTF	TGTGCCAGCAGCCCCGCCGGGGCGAACTATGGCTACACCTTC
TRBV18	TRBJ2-5	NA	NA	CASSGTEQETQYF	TGTGCCAGCTCCGGGACTGAACAAGAGACCCAGTACTTC
TRBV6-1	TRBJ1-1	NA	TRBD1	CASSPRDRGLGDTEAFF	TGTGCCAGCAGCCCCCGGGACAGGGGCCTCGGGGACACTGAAGCTTTCTTT
TRBV13	TRBJ1-2	many	NA	CASSWEYRVAETF	TGTGCCAGCAGCTGGGAGTACAGGGTTGCAGAAACCTTC
TRBV10-3	TRBJ2-7	many	NA	CAISDLYTNTYEQYF	TGTGCCATCAGTGACCTTTATACGAACACCTACGAGCAGTACTTC
TRBV7-2	TRBJ1-1	NA	NA	CASSQVVGPSEAFF	TGCGCCAGCAGCCAAGTCGTCGGACCGAGTGAAGCTTTCTTT
TRBV7-2	TRBJ2-4	few	TRBD2	CASSPGGILKNIQYF	TGTGCCAGCAGCCCCGGGGGGATCTTAAAAAACATTCAGTACTTC
TRBV30	TRBJ1-1	NA	NA	CAWRWQGRPEAFF	TGTGCCTGGAGATGGCAGGGTAGGCCTGAAGCTTTCTTT
TRBV28	TRBJ1-6	NA	NA	CASSGIRLGGTNSPLHF	TGTGCCAGCAGCGGTATTCGACTAGGGGGGACCAATTCACCCCTCCACTTT
TRBV6-1	TRBJ2-3	NA	TRBD2	CASSGLAGGIEIDTQYF	TGTGCCAGCAGCGGACTAGCGGGAGGAATTGAGATTGATACGCAGTATTTT
TRBV7-6	TRBJ2-2	few	NA	CASSSTLPAGELFF	TGTGCCAGCAGCTCGACTCTCCCTGCCGGGGAGCTGTTTTTT
TRBV2	TRBJ2-7	many	NA	CASRENYEQYF	TGTGCCAGCAGGGAAAACTACGAGCAGTACTTC
TRBV27	TRBJ1-2	many	NA	CASSLDGRIQVANYGYTF	TGTGCCAGCAGTTTAGACGGCCGTATTCAGGTAGCTAACTATGGCTACACCTTC
TRBV25-1	TRBJ1-5	few	NA	CASSDRDVQPQHF	TGTGCCAGCAGCGACCGGGATGTGCAGCCCCAGCATTTT
TRBV3-1	TRBJ2-7	few	TRBD1	CASSLTGQSRSEQYF	TGTGCCAGCAGCCTAACGGGACAGTCAAGGTCCGAGCAGTACTTC
TRBV15	TRBJ1-2	many	NA	CATSRDFYGYTF	TGTGCCACCAGCAGAGACTTCTATGGCTACACCTTC
TRBV28	TRBJ2-5	many	TRBD2	CASSPTSFRETQYF	TGTGCCAGCAGTCCGACTAGCTTTCGAGAGACCCAGTACTTC
TRBV28	TRBJ1-1	many	TRBD1	CASSPGQGTLNTEAFF	TGTGCCAGCAGTCCAGGACAGGGGACCCTGAACACTGAAGCTTTCTTT
TRBV20-1	TRBJ1-2	many	NA	CSASGEVNYGYTF	TGCAGTGCTAGTGGGGAAGTTAACTATGGCTACACCTTC
TRBV2	TRBJ2-5	many	NA	CASSRQYQETQYF	TGTGCCAGCAGTCGACAGTACCAAGAGACCCAGTACTTC
TRBV28	TRBJ1-1	few	NA	CASSFKVGTSFTEAFF	TGTGCCAGCAGTTTTAAGGTCGGGACCTCTTTCACTGAAGCTTTCTTT
TRBV7-9	TRBJ1-1	many	NA	CASSRQPNTEAFF	TGTGCCAGCAGTCGACAGCCCAACACTGAAGCTTTCTTT
TRBV20-1	TRBJ2-7	few	NA	CSAGENLAYEQYF	TGCAGTGCTGGAGAAAATTTGGCCTACGAGCAGTACTTC
TRBV7-2	TRBJ2-5	many	NA	CASSLGAGGQRKETQYF	TGTGCCAGCAGCTTAGGAGCTGGCGGACAGAGGAAAGAGACCCAGTACTTC
TRBV10-3	TRBJ2-5	many	NA	CASTGQEGETQYF	TGTGCCAGCACGGGCCAAGAGGGGGAGACCCAGTACTTC
TRBV12-3/TRBV12-4	TRBJ2-5	many	NA	CASSLGVTSATETQYF	TGTGCCAGCAGTTTAGGGGTAACGAGCGCAACAGAGACCCAGTACTTC
TRBV28	TRBJ1-5	NA	NA	CASINPYGGPQPQHF	TGTGCCAGCATAAACCCTTATGGGGGCCCTCAGCCCCAGCATTTT
TRBV6-1	TRBJ1-3	NA	TRBD1	CASRGTGHSGNTIYF	TGTGCCAGCAGAGGGACAGGCCACTCTGGAAACACCATATATTTT
TRBV12-3/TRBV12-4	TRBJ1-5	NA	TRBD1	CASSKGQPRGPQHF	TGTGCCAGCAGCAAGGGACAGCCGAGGGGGCCCCAGCATTTT
TRBV24-1	TRBJ2-6	many	NA	CATTRGAGANVLTF	TGTGCCACCACCCGCGGAGCGGGGGCCAACGTCCTGACTTTC
TRBV11-3	TRBJ2-2	many	NA	CASSPNTNTGELFF	TGTGCCAGCAGCCCTAATACGAACACCGGGGAGCTGTTTTTT
TRBV20-1	TRBJ2-1	NA	NA	CSAREAKLYNEQFF	TGCAGTGCCAGGGAGGCCAAGCTTTACAATGAGCAGTTCTTC
TRBV12-3/TRBV12-4	TRBJ1-2	many	TRBD1	CASSSPGQNYGYTF	TGTGCCAGCAGTTCCCCGGGACAGAACTATGGCTACACCTTC
TRBV6-1	TRBJ1-1	many	NA	CASSGSRETEAFF	TGTGCCAGCTCGGGAAGCAGGGAGACTGAAGCTTTCTTT
TRBV7-2	TRBJ2-7	many	NA	CASSPLGGEQYF	TGTGCCAGCAGCCCTCTGGGGGGCGAGCAGTACTTC